A selection of T cell receptor beta chains follows, all from one sample in a study of long-term antiretroviral therapy in people with HIV. Sequencing used immunoSEQ multiplex PCR; TCRdb keeps in-frame clones, though not all of them. The table shows about 40,000 clones, with approximately 89% occurring only once. The source was unsorted PBMCs, collected 0.1 years before starting antiretroviral therapy. Receptor source: a woman in her forties or fifties with HIV. Each CDR3 is given with its conserved first and last residue. Fields, in order: V gene, clone size, J gene, D gene, CDR3 DNA, CDR3 protein. The D gene is left open where the match is weak. Expanded clones get a size class; other rows say once, few or many, or leave the size out.

>TRBV4-2|medium-sized|TRBJ2-7|TRBD1
TGTGCCAGCAGACGCGGGACAGGCCCCTACGAGCAGTACTTC
CASRRGTGPYEQYF
>TRBV29-1|.|TRBJ2-3|.
TGCAGCGTTGGTACCCTAGCAACAGATACGCAGTATTTT
CSVGTLATDTQYF
>TRBV19|.|TRBJ1-6|TRBD1
TGTGCCAGTAGTCCCGGGACAGGGGGCGCGGGGGCCTATAATTCACCCCTCCACTTT
CASSPGTGGAGAYNSPLHF
>TRBV9|.|TRBJ1-2|.
TGTGCCAGCAGCGCCGAGGGGGGAAGGGGACGGGGACGCTATGGCTACACCTTC
CASSAEGGRGRGRYGYTF
>TRBV10-2|.|TRBJ2-2|TRBD2
TGCGCCAGCCTCACCCCTCGGGGGGGCACCGGGGAGCTGTTTTTT
CASLTPRGGTGELFF
>TRBV6-5|.|TRBJ2-5|TRBD1
TGTGCCAGCAGTTACACAGGGGGCGAAGAGACCCAGTACTTC
CASSYTGGEETQYF
>TRBV6-1|.|TRBJ1-4|.
TGTGCCAGCAGTGAAGGAGGGCAGGGGACAGAAAAACTGTTTTTT
CASSEGGQGTEKLFF
>TRBV11-3|.|TRBJ2-7|.
TGTGCCAGCAGCTTGGGGAGGACAAACGAGCAGTACTTC
CASSLGRTNEQYF
>TRBV27|.|TRBJ2-7|.
TGTGCCAGCAGTCCCCTGCCCTCCTACGAGCAGTACTTC
CASSPLPSYEQYF
>TRBV5-6|.|TRBJ2-7|TRBD1
TGTGCCAGCAGCCCCTTAAGGACAGGGGTCGGCGAGCAGTACTTC
CASSPLRTGVGEQYF
>TRBV6-6|.|TRBJ2-1|TRBD1
TGTGCCAGCAGTTCCCCGGGACAGGGCTACAATGAGCAGTTCTTC
CASSSPGQGYNEQFF
>TRBV7-9|.|TRBJ2-1|TRBD2
TGTGCCAGCAGCACACGGACTAGCGGGGGGTTAAGCTCCTACAATGAGCAGTTCTTC
CASSTRTSGGLSSYNEQFF
>TRBV15|few|TRBJ1-6|.
TGTGCCACCAGCAGAGTGAGGCAGGGGAATTCACCCCTCCACTTT
CATSRVRQGNSPLHF
>TRBV11-3|.|TRBJ2-3|TRBD2
TGTGCCAGCAGTGAAACAAGGACTAGCGGGGGGGAATTGTATACGCAGTATTTT
CASSETRTSGGELYTQYF
>TRBV5-1|.|TRBJ2-7|.
TGCGCCAGCAGCGGAAGGGGAAGCTCCTACGAGCAGTACTTC
CASSGRGSSYEQYF
>TRBV6-5|.|TRBJ2-7|.
TGTGCCAGCAGTTACAACGACAGGAATTCGTTGGGCGAGCAGTACTTC
CASSYNDRNSLGEQYF
>TRBV30|.|TRBJ1-3|.
TGTGCCTGGAGTGGCGGGACACTAATAAACACCATATATTTT
CAWSGGTLINTIYF
>TRBV7-9|.|TRBJ2-7|.
TGTGCCAGCAGCTTATTGCAGGCTTCCTACGAGCAGTACTTC
CASSLLQASYEQYF
>TRBV27|few|TRBJ2-7|.
TGTGCCAGCAGTTTATCGAAATGGGGCTACGAGCAGTACTTC
CASSLSKWGYEQYF
>TRBV4-3|.|TRBJ1-6|.
TGCGCCAGCAGCCAAGAAAAGGTGCTCTTCAATTCACCCCTCCACTTT
CASSQEKVLFNSPLHF
>TRBV5-1|.|TRBJ2-7|.
TGCGCCAGCAGCCTGCAGGCGATCGGGGACGAGCAGTACTTC
CASSLQAIGDEQYF
>TRBV5-4|few|TRBJ1-1|TRBD1
TGTGCCAGCAGCTGGCAGGGGGAAAAAAGCATTGAAGCTTTCTTT
CASSWQGEKSIEAFF
>TRBV29-1|.|TRBJ1-1|.
TGCAGCGTTGAGGGGGGGGGCACTGAAGCTTTCTTT
CSVEGGGTEAFF
>TRBV19|.|TRBJ2-1|TRBD2
TGTGCCAGTAGTATAGAAGGTTTGCGGGGGGGCATCAAGTTCTTC
CASSIEGLRGGIKFF
>TRBV4-2|.|TRBJ1-4|.
TGTGCCAGCAGCCAGGCTTCCGGGGCAACTAATGAAAAACTGTTTTTT
CASSQASGATNEKLFF
>TRBV5-5|.|TRBJ1-5|.
TGTGCCAGCAGCTTGGAGATTAGCAATCAGCCCCAGCATTTT
CASSLEISNQPQHF
>TRBV6-5|.|TRBJ2-3|.
TGTGCCAGCAGTTTTAGGGCGGACTGGGGCACAGATACGCAGTATTTT
CASSFRADWGTDTQYF
>TRBV5-6|.|TRBJ2-3|TRBD1
TGTGCCAGCAGCCTCGGGACAGGGGCCACAGATACGCAGTATTTT
CASSLGTGATDTQYF
>TRBV19|.|TRBJ1-1|.
TGTGCCAGTAGTATGGTAGCGTTGAACACTGAAGCTTTCTTT
CASSMVALNTEAFF
>TRBV2|.|TRBJ1-2|.
TGTGCCAGCCGTATGGAGGGCTATGGCTACACCTTC
CASRMEGYGYTF
>TRBV12-5|few|TRBJ2-7|.
TGTGCTAGTGGTTTGATAGGTCGTCCCTACGAGCAGTACTTC
CASGLIGRPYEQYF